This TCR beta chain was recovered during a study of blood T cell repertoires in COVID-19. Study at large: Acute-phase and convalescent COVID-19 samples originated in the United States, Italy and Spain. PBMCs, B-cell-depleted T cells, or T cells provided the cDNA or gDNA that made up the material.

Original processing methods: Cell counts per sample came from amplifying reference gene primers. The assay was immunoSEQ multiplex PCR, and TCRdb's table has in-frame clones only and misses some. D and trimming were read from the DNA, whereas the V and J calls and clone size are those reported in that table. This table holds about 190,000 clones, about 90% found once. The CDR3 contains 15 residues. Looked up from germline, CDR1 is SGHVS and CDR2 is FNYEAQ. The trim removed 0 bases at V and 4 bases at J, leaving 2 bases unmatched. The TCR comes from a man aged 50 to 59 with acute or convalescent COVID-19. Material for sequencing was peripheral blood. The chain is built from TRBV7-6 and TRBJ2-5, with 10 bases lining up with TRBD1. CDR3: CASSLAWTGGETQYF. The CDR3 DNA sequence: TGTGCCAGCAGCTTAGCGTGGACAGGGGGAGAGACCCAGTACTTC.